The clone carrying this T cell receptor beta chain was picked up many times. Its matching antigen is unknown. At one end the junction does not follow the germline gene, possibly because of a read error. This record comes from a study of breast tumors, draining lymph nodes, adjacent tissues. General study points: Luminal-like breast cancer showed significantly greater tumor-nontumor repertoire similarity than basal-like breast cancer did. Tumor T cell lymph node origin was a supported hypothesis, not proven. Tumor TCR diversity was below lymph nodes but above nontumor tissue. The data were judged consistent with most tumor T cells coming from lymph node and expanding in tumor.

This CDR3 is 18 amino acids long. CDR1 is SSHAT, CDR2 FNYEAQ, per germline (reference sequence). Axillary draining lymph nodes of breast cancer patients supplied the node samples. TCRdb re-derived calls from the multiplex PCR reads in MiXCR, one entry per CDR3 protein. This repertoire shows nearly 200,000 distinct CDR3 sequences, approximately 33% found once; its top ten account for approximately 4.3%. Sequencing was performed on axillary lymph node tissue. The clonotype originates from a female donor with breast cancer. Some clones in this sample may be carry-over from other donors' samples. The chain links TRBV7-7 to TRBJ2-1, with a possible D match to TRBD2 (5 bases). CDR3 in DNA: TGTGCTAGCAGCTCTTTAGACCGAGTGGGGAGCTCCTACAATGAGCAGTTCTTC. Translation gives CASSSLDRVGSSYNEQFF.